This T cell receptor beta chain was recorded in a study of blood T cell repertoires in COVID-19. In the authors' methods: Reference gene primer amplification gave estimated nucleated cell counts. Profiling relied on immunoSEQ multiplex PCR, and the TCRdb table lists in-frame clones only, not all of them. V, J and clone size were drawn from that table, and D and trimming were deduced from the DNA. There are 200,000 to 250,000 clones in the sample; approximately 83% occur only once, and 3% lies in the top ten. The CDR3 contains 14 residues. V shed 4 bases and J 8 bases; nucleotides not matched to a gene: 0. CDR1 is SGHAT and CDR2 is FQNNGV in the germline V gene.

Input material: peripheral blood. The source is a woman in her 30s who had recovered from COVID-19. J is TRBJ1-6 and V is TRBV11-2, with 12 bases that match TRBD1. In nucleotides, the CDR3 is TGTGCCAGCAGCTGGGACAGGGGGCATTCACCCCTCCACTTT. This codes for CASSWDRGHSPLHF.